This entry describes one T cell receptor (beta chain). This clone came up a few times. Its antigen remains undetermined. No clone much larger than this one lies a single base away; base qualities are absent. Enrolling through a virtual design, the prospective study's participants ranged in age from roughly 18 to 89 years and lived across roughly 23 United States geographic areas. Cohort assignment in the prospective study relied on participant-reported clinical history from a screening survey and a study questionnaire. Recovered participants in ImmuneRACE Cohort 3 were defined as having two consecutive negative NP/OP PCR tests, clearance from a healthcare professional, or resolution of symptoms. Each participant in the prospective study had whole blood, serum and a nasopharyngeal or oropharyngeal swab collected by mobile phlebotomists. Prospective study participants could optionally give additional blood draws and questionnaires over a roughly two-month period. Before DNA extraction, prospective study blood samples were shipped either frozen or at room temperature.

These data originate in a study of blood T cell repertoires in COVID-19 (dated by TCRdb to 2020 to 2022). For the wider study: Collaborator samples came from the United States, Italy and Spain and covered acute and convalescent phases of COVID-19. The repertoires were made available in a free public database intended to serve as a resource for research on the immune response to SARS-CoV-2. Sample metadata almost always included a de-identified subject ID, COVID-19 status, age in years and sex. The prospective study material was composed of cDNA or gDNA derived from T cells, B-cell-depleted T cells, or PBMCs. The samples were drawn from two sources: the first 160 participants of the ongoing ImmuneRACE study, and 950 to 1,500 subjects contributed by 6 global collaborators. Where HLA class I and class II types were available, the types were taken from metadata supplied by the sample provider, not from assay-based typing. Deeply sampled blood TCRbeta repertoires from subjects exposed to, actively infected with, or recovered from COVID-19 were included in the dataset.

The germline V gene (reference sequence) specifies SEHNR as CDR1 and FQNEAQ as CDR2. Between the V and J ends, shortened by 1 base and 3 bases respectively, the junction contains 22 bases. The CDR3, from cysteine to phenylalanine, totals 19 residues. CDR3 DNA is the only sequence kept; it has 57 bases, read in frame from the first base. General conclusions and limits of the study: The quantity of clinical and demographic metadata differed by source and by participant and was supplied without curation.

TCRbeta CDR3 regions were amplified from genomic DNA by means of the immunoSEQ Assay, a bias-controlled multiplex PCR. From the authors' description of their analysis: Within the assay, amplification of reference gene primers was used to estimate how many nucleated cells each sample contained. To quantify the absolute abundance of each unique TCRbeta CDR3 rearrangement, sequence reads were collapsed and filtered. Productive Simpson clonality was computed per sample as the square root of Simpson's diversity index over productive rearrangements. Sourced from immuneACCESS, this table was stored by TCRdb with only in-frame sequences that have V and J called. A share of the clones is absent; for the studies checked, an unresolved V gene accounts for under half, and the remainder has no known explanation. From that table come the V and J calls and clone size; the DNA was used to work out D and trimming. Recorded for this sample are some 330,000 clones; about four fifths of them occurred a single time. Approximately 4.7% of the sample belongs to the ten largest clones.

This sequence was found in a woman aged 50 to 65 who had recovered from COVID-19. The sequenced sample consisted of PBMCs or T cells enriched from blood (not recorded which). The V gene is TRBV7-9 and the J gene is TRBJ2-1; TRBD2 is perhaps the D gene, given 5 matching bases. The CDR3 reads CASSLGKGWERNFYNEQFF. DNA sequence: TGTGCCAGCAGCTTAGGAAAAGGCTGGGAGCGGAATTTCTACAATGAGCAGTTCTTC.